Sequencing of this TCR beta chain was carried out in a study of T cells in Graves' hyperthyroidism and ophthalmopathy. This clonotype was found many times. Hyperthyroidism was newly diagnosed in patients aged 18 to 65 (duration under 2 months). 10 ml fresh peripheral blood yielded the PBMCs. With 3 bases clipped from V and 6 bases from J, the junction kept 4 bases outside the gene matches. The CDR3 loop spans 14 amino acids. Germline V lookup: CDR1 MGHRA, CDR2 YSYEKL. There were TCR beta CDR3 regions amplified from RNA transcripts. First-round RT-PCR with HTBI primers amplified the TCR CDR3 region. TCRdb processed the multiplex PCR reads anew with MiXCR; each CDR3 protein has one entry. This table holds 470,000 or so distinct CDR3 sequences, roughly 20% found once.

This TCR derives from a young man with Graves' hyperthyroidism. Sequenced: blood. V usage is TRBV4-1 and J usage is TRBJ1-2, with TRBD1 matching 10 bases. The CDR3 spells CASSQLTGGNGYTF. The DNA for the CDR3 is TGCGCCAGCAGCCAGTTGACAGGGGGCAATGGCTACACCTTC.